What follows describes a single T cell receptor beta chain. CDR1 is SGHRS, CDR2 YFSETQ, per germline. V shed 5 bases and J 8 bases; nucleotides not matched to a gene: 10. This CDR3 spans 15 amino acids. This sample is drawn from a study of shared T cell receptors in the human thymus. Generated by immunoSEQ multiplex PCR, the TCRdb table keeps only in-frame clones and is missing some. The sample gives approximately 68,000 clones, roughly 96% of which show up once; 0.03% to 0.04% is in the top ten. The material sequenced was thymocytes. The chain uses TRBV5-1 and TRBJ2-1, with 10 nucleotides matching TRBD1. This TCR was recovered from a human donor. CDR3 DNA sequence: TGCGCCAGCAGACCTACCGGGACAGGGGCGGATGAGCAGTTCTTC. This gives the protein CASRPTGTGADEQFF.